This T cell receptor beta chain was profiled in a study of early T cells in non-severe SARS-CoV-2 infection. Overall study: Chains were unpaired, as sequencing was done on bulk RNA from unsorted whole blood.

Study findings and constraints: There was a bias toward anti-spike CD8 responses in VDJdb matching, which missed private and CD4 specificities.

Individually, cDNA molecules had unique molecular identifiers attached to them. TCRdb itself ran the 5' RACE reads through MiXCR, one entry per CDR3 protein. The sample has fewer than 85,000 distinct CDR3 sequences; 9.5% to 15% are singletons. This CDR3 region has 15 residues. Trimming cost V 7 bases and J 9 bases; bases outside gene matches: 12. Germline V gives CDR1 MDHEN, CDR2 SYDVKM. Remarks on this clonotype: Its antigen is currently unknown.

The sequencing input was whole blood. This sequence was found in an adult who was a healthcare worker with PCR-confirmed SARS-CoV-2 infection or an uninfected control (not recorded which). This sequence joins TRBV28 and TRBJ1-2; 12 nucleotides line up with TRBD1. The DNA for the CDR3 is TGTGCCAGCACTCTCCCCGGGACAGGGGGCTCTAGCTACACCTTC. Encoded protein: CASTLPGTGGSSYTF.